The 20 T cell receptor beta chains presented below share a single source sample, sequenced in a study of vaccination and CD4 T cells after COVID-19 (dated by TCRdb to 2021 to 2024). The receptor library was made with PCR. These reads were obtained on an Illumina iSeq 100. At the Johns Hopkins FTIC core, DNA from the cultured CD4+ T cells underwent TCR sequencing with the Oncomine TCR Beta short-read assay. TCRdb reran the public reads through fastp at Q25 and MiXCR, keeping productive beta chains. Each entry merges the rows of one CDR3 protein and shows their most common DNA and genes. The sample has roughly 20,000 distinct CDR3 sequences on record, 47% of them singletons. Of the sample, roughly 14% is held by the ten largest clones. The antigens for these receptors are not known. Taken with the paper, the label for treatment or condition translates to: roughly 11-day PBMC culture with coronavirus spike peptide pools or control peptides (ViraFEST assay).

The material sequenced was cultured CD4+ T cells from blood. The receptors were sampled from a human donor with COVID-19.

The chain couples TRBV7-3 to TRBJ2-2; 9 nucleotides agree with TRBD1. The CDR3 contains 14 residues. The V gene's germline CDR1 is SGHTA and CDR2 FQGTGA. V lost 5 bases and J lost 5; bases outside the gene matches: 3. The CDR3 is CASSTGGGTGELFF. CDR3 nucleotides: TGTGCCAGCAGCACAGGGGGCGGGACCGGGGAGCTGTTTTTT.

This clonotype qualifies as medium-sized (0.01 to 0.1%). DNA of the CDR3: TGTGCCAGCAGCTTCCCCCGCACCCCGGGGACGGCTAACTATGGCTACACCTTC. Translated: CASSFPRTPGTANYGYTF. V gene TRBV12-1 combines with J gene TRBJ1-2; TRBD1, the D gene given by the table, was not confirmed from the DNA. TRBV12-1 is described as a pseudogene. The CDR3 is 18 amino acids.

CDR3 sequence (DNA): TGTGCCAGCAGTTACGGACAGGCCGAGAAAGAGACCCAGTACTTC. Protein sequence: CASSYGQAEKETQYF. The chain links TRBV6-5 to TRBJ2-5, with 7 bases matching TRBD1. This CDR3 comprises 15 residues. Germline V lookup: CDR1 MNHEY, CDR2 SVGAGI. With 2 bases clipped from V and 3 bases from J, the junction kept 6 bases outside the gene matches.

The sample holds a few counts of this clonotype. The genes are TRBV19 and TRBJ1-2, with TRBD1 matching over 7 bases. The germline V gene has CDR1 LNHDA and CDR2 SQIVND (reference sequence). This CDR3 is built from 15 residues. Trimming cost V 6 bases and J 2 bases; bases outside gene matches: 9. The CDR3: CASSPGQHINYGYTF. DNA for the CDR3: TGTGCCAGTAGCCCGGGACAGCACATCAACTATGGCTACACCTTC.

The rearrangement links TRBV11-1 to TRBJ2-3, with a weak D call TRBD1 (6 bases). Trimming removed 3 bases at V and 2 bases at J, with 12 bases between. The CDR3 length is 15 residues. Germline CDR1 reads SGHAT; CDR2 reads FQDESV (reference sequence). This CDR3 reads CASSLMTGTTDTQYF. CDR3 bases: TGTGCCAGCAGCTTGATGACAGGTACCACAGATACGCAGTATTTT.

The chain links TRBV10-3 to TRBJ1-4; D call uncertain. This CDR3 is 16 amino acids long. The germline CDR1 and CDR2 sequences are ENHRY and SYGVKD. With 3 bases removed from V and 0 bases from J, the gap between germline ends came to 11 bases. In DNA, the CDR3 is TGTGCCATCAGTGATTTTGGGAATGCAACTAATGAAAAACTGTTTTTT. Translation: CAISDFGNATNEKLFF.

The chain's CDR3 is CASVQPILSYEQYF. The CDR3 DNA reads as TGTGCCAGCGTGCAGCCAATATTATCCTACGAGCAGTACTTC. The V gene is TRBV2, the J gene TRBJ2-7; no definite D call. Germline CDR1 and CDR2: SNHLY and FYNNEI. V lost 8 bases to trimming and J lost 1 base, with 15 bases between them. The CDR3 is made up of 14 amino acids.

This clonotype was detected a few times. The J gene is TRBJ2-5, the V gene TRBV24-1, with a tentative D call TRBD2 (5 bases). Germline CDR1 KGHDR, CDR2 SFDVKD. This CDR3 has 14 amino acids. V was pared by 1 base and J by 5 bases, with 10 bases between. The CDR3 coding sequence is TGTGCCACCAGTGATTTCGGGGTTGGGGAGACCCAGTACTTC. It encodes CATSDFGVGETQYF.

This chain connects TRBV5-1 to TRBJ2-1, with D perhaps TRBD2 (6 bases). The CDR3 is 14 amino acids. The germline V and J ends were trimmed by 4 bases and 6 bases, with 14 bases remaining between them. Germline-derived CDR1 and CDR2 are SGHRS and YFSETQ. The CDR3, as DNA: TGCGCCAGCAGCGGAGGGTGGCAGCTCAATGAGCAGTTCTTC. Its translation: CASSGGWQLNEQFF.

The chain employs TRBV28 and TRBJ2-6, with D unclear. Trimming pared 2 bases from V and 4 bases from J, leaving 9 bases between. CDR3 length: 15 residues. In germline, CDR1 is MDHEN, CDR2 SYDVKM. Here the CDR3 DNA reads TGTGCCAGCAGTTTACCAGCGTCCGGGGCCAACGTCCTGACTTTC. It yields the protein CASSLPASGANVLTF. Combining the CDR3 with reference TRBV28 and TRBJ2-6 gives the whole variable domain DVKVTQSSRYLVKRTGEKVFLECVQDMDHENMFWYRQDPGLGLRLIYFSYDVKMKEKGDIPEGYSVSREKKERFSLILESASTNQTSMYLCASSLPASGANVLTFGAGSRLTVL.

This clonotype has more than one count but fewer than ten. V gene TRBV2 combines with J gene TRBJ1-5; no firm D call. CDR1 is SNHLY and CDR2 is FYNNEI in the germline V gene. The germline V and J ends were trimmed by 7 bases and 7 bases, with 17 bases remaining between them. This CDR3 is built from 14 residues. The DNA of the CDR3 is TGTGCCAGCATCTCAGACCCGGCATCACAGCCCCAGCATTTT. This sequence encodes CASISDPASQPQHF.

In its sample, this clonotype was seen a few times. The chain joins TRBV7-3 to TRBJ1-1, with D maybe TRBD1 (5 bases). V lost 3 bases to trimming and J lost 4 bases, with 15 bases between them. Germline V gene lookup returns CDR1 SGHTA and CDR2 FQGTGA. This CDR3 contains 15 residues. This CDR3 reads CASSLAGTVGTEAFF. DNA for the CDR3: TGTGCCAGCAGCTTGGCGGGGACTGTGGGCACTGAAGCTTTCTTT.

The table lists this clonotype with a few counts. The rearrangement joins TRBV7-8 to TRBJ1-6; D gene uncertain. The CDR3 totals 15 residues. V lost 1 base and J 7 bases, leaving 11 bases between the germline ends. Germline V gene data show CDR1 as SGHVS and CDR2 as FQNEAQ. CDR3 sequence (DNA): TGTGCCAGCAGCTTAGAGCGACCAAGGAATTCACCCCTCCACTTT. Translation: CASSLERPRNSPLHF.

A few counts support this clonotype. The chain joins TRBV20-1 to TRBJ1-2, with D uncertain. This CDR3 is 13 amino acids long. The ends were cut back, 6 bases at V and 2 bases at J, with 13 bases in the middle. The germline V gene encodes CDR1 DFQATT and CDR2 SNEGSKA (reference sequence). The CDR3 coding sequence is TGCAGTGCCAGCTCGCAGGAAAACTATGGCTACACCTTC. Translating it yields CSASSQENYGYTF.

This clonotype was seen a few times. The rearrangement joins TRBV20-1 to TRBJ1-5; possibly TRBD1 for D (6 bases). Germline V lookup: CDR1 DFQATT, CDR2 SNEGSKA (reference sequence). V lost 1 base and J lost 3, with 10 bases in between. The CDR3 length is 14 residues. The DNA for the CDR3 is TGCAGTGCTAGAGGGGGGCAGAACAATCAGCCCCAGCATTTT. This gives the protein CSARGGQNNQPQHF.

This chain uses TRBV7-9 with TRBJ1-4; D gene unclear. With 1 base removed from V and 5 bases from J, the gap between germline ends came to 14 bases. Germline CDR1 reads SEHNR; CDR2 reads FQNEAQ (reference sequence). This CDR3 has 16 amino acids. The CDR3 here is CASSLVSGTKNEKLFF. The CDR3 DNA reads TGTGCCAGCAGCTTAGTTTCTGGCACCAAAAATGAAAAACTGTTTTTT.

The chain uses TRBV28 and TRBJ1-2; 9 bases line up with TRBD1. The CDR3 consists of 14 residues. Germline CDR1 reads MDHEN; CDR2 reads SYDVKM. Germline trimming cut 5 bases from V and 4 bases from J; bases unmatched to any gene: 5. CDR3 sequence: CASSTGGSGYGYTF. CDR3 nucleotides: TGTGCCAGCAGTACAGGGGGCTCGGGCTATGGCTACACCTTC.

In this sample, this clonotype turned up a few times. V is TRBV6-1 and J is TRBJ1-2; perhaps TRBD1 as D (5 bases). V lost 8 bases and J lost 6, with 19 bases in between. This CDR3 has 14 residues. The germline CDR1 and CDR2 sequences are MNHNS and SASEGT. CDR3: CASLPGGTRDGYTF. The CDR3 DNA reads TGTGCCAGCCTCCCAGGCGGGACGAGAGATGGCTACACCTTC.

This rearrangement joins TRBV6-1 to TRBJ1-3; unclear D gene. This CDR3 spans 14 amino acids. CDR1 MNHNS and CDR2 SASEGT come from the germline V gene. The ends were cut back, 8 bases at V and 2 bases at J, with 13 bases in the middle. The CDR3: CASRSEGPGNTIYF. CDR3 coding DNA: TGTGCCAGCCGCTCGGAAGGGCCTGGAAACACCATATATTTT.

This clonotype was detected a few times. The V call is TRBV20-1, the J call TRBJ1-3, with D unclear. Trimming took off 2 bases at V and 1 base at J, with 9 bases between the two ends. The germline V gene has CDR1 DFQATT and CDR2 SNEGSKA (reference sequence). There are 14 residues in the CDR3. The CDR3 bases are TGCAGTGCTAGAAAGGAGGGTTCTGGAAACACCATATATTTT. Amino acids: CSARKEGSGNTIYF.